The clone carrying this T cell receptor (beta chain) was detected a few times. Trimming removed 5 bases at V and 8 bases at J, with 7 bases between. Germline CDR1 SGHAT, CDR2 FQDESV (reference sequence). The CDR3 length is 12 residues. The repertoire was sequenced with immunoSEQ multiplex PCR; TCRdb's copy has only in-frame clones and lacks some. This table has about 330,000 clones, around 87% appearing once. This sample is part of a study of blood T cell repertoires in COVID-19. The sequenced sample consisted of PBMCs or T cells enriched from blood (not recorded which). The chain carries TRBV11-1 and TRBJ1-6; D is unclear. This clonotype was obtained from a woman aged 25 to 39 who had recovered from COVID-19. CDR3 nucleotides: TGTGCCAGCAGCCTAGAGCATTCACCCCTCCACTTT. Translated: CASSLEHSPLHF. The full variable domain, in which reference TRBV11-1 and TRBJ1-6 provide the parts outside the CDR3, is EAEVAQSPRYKITEKSQAVAFWCDPISGHATLYWYRQILGQGPELLVQFQDESVVDDSQLPKDRFSAERLKGVDSTLKIQPAELGDSAMYLCASSLEHSPLHFGNGTRLTVT.